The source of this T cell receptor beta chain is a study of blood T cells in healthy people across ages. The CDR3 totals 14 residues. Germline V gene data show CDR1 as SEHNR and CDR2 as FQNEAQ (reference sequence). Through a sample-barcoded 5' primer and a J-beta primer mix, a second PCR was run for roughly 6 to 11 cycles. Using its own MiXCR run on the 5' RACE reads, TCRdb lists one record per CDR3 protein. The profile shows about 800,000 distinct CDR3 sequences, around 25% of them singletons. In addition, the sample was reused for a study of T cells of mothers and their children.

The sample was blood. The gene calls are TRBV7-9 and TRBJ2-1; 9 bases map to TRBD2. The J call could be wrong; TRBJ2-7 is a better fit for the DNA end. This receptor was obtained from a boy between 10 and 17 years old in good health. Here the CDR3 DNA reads TGTGCCAGCAGCTCCCCGGGACTAGCAACCGAGCAGTACTTC. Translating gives CASSSPGLATEQYF.